These T cell receptor beta chains were read from a single sample in a study of identical twins. MiXCR was run by TCRdb on the 5' RACE reads, yielding one entry per CDR3 protein. This sample has roughly 690,000 distinct CDR3 sequences; 5.5% to 6.5% occur once, and the top ten carry roughly 1.8%. Material for sequencing was naive T cells sorted from blood. These receptors were collected from a man between 18 and 35 years old in good health. Both conserved end residues are part of each CDR3. D genes are given only for firm matches. Part of the rows lack a size; the others show once, few, many or a class for expanded clones.

>TRBV5-6|TRBD1|many|TRBJ1-4
TGTGCCAGCAGCCGACAGGGGATTGCAACTAATGAAAAACTGTTTTTT
CASSRQGIATNEKLFF
>TRBV18|.|.|TRBJ2-7
TGTGCCAGCTCACCACCCGATGAGGGGGAAATTACCTACGAGCAGTACTTC
CASSPPDEGEITYEQYF
>TRBV30|TRBD1|few|TRBJ2-5
TGTGCCTGGACCGACGGGGACAGGCCCTGGGAGACCCAGTACTTC
CAWTDGDRPWETQYF
>TRBV5-1|TRBD1|.|TRBJ2-2
TGCGCCAGCAGCGGGACAGGGAAGGACACCGGGGAGCTGTTTTTT
CASSGTGKDTGELFF
>TRBV6-1|.|.|TRBJ2-3
TGTGCCAGCAGTGAAGCCGCAGATACGCAGTATTTT
CASSEAADTQYF
>TRBV27|.|many|TRBJ2-3
TGTGCCAGCAGTTCGGACAGCTCCACAGATACGCAGTATTTT
CASSSDSSTDTQYF
>TRBV11-3|TRBD2|.|TRBJ2-5
TGTGCCAGCAGCGCTAGCGGAGGGTCTCAAGAGACCCAGTACTTC
CASSASGGSQETQYF
>TRBV20-1|TRBD2|many|TRBJ2-1
TGCAGTGCTAAACGGACTAGCGGGAACTACAATGAGCAGTTCTTC
CSAKRTSGNYNEQFF
>TRBV5-1|TRBD1|many|TRBJ1-5
TGCGCCAGCAGCCTCCCTGGCAGGGGGCGTCAGCCCCAGCATTTT
CASSLPGRGRQPQHF
>TRBV5-5|.|.|TRBJ1-1
TGTGCCAGCAGCTTGGTGCCGGGAAAGGGGAACACTGAAGCTTTCTTT
CASSLVPGKGNTEAFF
>TRBV28|TRBD2|.|TRBJ2-3
TGTGCCAGCAGTTTCCCCGGGACTATTGGTCCAGATACGCAGTATTTT
CASSFPGTIGPDTQYF
>TRBV28|.|many|TRBJ2-3
TGTGCCAGCAGTTTGTTCCCGGGCACAGATACGCAGTATTTT
CASSLFPGTDTQYF
>TRBV28|TRBD1|many|TRBJ2-1
TGTGCCAGCCATTTCGGGACAGGGGATAACAATGAGCAGTTCTTC
CASHFGTGDNNEQFF
>TRBV5-1|.|many|TRBJ2-1
TGCGCCAGCAGCTTGGTGGTGGCAGACTACAATGAGCAGTTCTTC
CASSLVVADYNEQFF
>TRBV20-1|.|many|TRBJ2-7
TGCAGTGCTAGAGATGGGCAGGGAGGCTACGAGCAGTACTTC
CSARDGQGGYEQYF
>TRBV27|TRBD2|many|TRBJ2-1
TGTGCCAGCAGTCCTAGCGGGAGGGCCTTTGAGCAGTTCTTC
CASSPSGRAFEQFF
>TRBV7-9|.|few|TRBJ2-2
TGTGCCAGCAGCGCAGTAACCGGGGAGCTGTTTTTT
CASSAVTGELFF
>TRBV20-1|TRBD2|few|TRBJ2-3
TGCAGTGCTAGAGGGGCCACTAGGAGCGGGGAAGAAGATACGCAGTATTTT
CSARGATRSGEEDTQYF
>TRBV29-1|.|.|TRBJ2-7
TGCAGCGTTGCGTCCGCAGGGGACCGTAAGGAGCAGTACTTC
CSVASAGDRKEQYF
>TRBV4-1|.|many|TRBJ2-1
TGCGCCAGTAAGTCTTCCGGCTGGGACAATGAGCAGTTCTTC
CASKSSGWDNEQFF
>TRBV24-1|.|few|TRBJ2-3
TGTGCCACCAGTGATACCGGGAAAAGCACAGATACGCAGTATTTT
CATSDTGKSTDTQYF
>TRBV20-1|TRBD2|few|TRBJ2-1
TGCAGTGCTAGTGGACTAGGAGGGCCCTACAATGAGCAGTTCTTC
CSASGLGGPYNEQFF
>TRBV12-3/TRBV12-4|.|many|TRBJ2-7
TGTGCCAGCAGCTTCGGACTCTACGAGCAGTACTTC
CASSFGLYEQYF
>TRBV12-3/TRBV12-4|TRBD2|many|TRBJ2-7
TGTGCCAGCAGTTTAAGGGAGGGTAAGTCCCACGAGCAGTACTTC
CASSLREGKSHEQYF
>TRBV12-5|.|many|TRBJ2-3
TGTGCTAGTGGTTTGGTAGATACGCAGTATTTT
CASGLVDTQYF
>TRBV20-1|TRBD1|many|TRBJ2-1
TGCAGTGCCCGGGGCGGGGACAGGGGGTCCTACAATGAGCAGTTCTTC
CSARGGDRGSYNEQFF
>TRBV12-3/TRBV12-4|.|.|TRBJ2-3
TGTGCCAGCAGTTTAGGTAGGGCCTCCTACTCGCCGGGGGATACGCAGTATTTT
CASSLGRASYSPGDTQYF